The 7 T cell receptor beta chains reported below all come from one sample, sequenced in a study of CD8 T cells in Susac syndrome. The authors reverse transcribed about 0.5 to 1 ug RNA with random hexamers. One entry per CDR3 protein results from TCRdb running MiXCR on the immunoSEQ multiplex PCR reads. Among approximately 190,000 distinct CDR3 sequences, approximately 94% were seen once, and the ten largest hold approximately 0.1%. Sequencing input: CD4+ T cells from PBMCs. These receptors were obtained from a human donor in good health.

The J gene is TRBJ1-6, the V gene TRBV7-2, with D maybe TRBD1 (5 bases). The CDR3 is 17 amino acids. V lost 1 base to trimming and J lost 0 bases, with 10 bases between them. Looked up from germline, CDR1 is SGHTA and CDR2 is FQGNSA. The CDR3 region is CASSLGRGSSYNSPLHF. CDR3 in DNA: TGTGCCAGCAGCTTAGGTCGGGGGAGCTCCTATAATTCACCCCTCCACTTT.

This clonotype has more than one count but fewer than ten. The chain is built from TRBV7-2 and TRBJ1-1; no firm D call. With 5 bases removed from V and 0 bases from J, the gap between germline ends came to 7 bases. CDR3 length equals 13 residues. Germline assignment: CDR1 SGHTA and CDR2 FQGNSA. Here the CDR3 DNA reads TGTGCCAGCAGCCCCGCGGTGAACACTGAAGCTTTCTTT. Amino acids: CASSPAVNTEAFF.

This clonotype was seen more than once but under ten times. This CDR3 is CASSPGPSTDTQYF. As DNA, the CDR3 is TGTGCCAGCTCACCTGGTCCTAGCACAGATACGCAGTATTTT. The chain recombines TRBV18 with TRBJ2-3; D gene unclear. The CDR3 length is 14 residues. V was cut by 3 bases and J by 0 bases, with 7 bases left in between. Germline-derived CDR1 and CDR2 are KGHSH and LQKENI.

The rearrangement joins TRBV28 to TRBJ1-2; D may be TRBD1 (5 bases). Per the germline V gene, CDR1 is MDHEN and CDR2 is SYDVKM. CDR3 length: 13 residues. Trimming removed 5 bases at V and 7 bases at J, with 14 bases between. Written as DNA, the CDR3 is TGTGCCAGCAGTGACCAGGGACTTCGTGGCTACACCTTC. The encoded protein is CASSDQGLRGYTF.

The chain is built from TRBV28 and TRBJ1-1, with 7 bases identical to TRBD1. J lost 0 bases, V lost 8 bases, and 3 bases had no gene match. Germline CDR1 is MDHEN and CDR2 is SYDVKM. This CDR3 is built from 13 residues. CDR3 sequence reads: CASSGQLNTEAFF. DNA of the CDR3: TGTGCCAGCTCGGGACAGCTGAACACTGAAGCTTTCTTT.

The chain carries TRBV28 and TRBJ2-1, with D perhaps TRBD1 or TRBD2 (5 bases each). CDR3 length: 14 amino acids. Trimming removed 8 bases at V and 3 bases at J, with 14 bases between. CDR1 and CDR2 from the germline V gene are MDHEN and SYDVKM. The CDR3 DNA reads as TGTGCCAGCGGAAGACGGGACGGCTACAATGAGCAGTTCTTC. Its translation: CASGRRDGYNEQFF.

The gene calls are TRBV12-3 or TRBV12-4 and TRBJ1-2; 7 bases map to TRBD1. J was trimmed by 4 bases and V by 6 bases; bases with no gene match: 8. The CDR3 has 14 residues. In nucleotides, the CDR3 is TGTGCCAGCAGCCAGGGGGGACGAGGCTATGGCTACACCTTC. As protein: CASSQGGRGYGYTF.